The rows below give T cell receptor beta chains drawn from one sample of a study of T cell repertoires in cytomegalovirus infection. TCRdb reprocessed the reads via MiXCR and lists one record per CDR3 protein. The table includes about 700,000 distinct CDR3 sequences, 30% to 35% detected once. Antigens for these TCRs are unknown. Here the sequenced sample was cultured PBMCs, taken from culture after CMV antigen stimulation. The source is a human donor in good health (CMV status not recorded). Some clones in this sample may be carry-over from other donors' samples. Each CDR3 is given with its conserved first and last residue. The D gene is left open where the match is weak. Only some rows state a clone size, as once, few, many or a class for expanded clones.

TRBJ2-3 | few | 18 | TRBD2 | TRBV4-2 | CASSQTQLAGGPTDTQYF | TGTGCCAGCAGCCAAACTCAGCTAGCGGGGGGGCCAACAGATACGCAGTATTTT
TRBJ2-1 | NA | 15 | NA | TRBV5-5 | CASSPRGLRLNEQFF | TGTGCCAGCAGCCCCAGGGGACTTCGTCTCAATGAGCAGTTCTTC
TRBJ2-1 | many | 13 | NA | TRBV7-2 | CASSLGLRYEQFF | TGTGCCAGCAGCTTAGGACTAAGGTATGAGCAGTTCTTC
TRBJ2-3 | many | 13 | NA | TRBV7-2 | CASSLLIRDTQYF | TGTGCCAGCAGCTTACTGATTCGGGATACGCAGTATTTT
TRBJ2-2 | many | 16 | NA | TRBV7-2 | CASSLIRGQNTGELFF | TGTGCCAGCAGCTTAATAAGGGGCCAAAACACCGGGGAGCTGTTTTTT
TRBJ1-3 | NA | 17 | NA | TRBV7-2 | CASRRGRTGGTGNTIYF | TGTGCCAGCAGAAGGGGACGGACCGGCGGGACTGGAAACACCATATATTTT
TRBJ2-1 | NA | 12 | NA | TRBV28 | CATGGLFIEQFF | TGTGCCACTGGGGGGTTGTTTATTGAGCAGTTCTTC
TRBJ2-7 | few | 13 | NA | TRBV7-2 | CASNTAGNYEQYF | TGTGCCAGCAATACGGCAGGTAACTACGAGCAGTACTTC
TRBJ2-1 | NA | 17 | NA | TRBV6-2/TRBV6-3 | CANPQGQQVSSYNEQFF | TGTGCCAATCCACAGGGTCAACAGGTGAGCTCCTACAATGAGCAGTTCTTC
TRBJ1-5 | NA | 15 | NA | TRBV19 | CASSIVPRGYQPQHF | TGTGCCAGTAGTATAGTTCCCAGGGGCTATCAGCCCCAGCATTTT
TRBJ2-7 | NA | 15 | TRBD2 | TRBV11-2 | CASSLLSGGGYEQYF | TGTGCCAGCAGCTTACTGAGCGGGGGCGGGTACGAGCAGTACTTC
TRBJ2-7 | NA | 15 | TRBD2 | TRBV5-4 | CASSLASSGGYEQYF | TGTGCCAGCAGCTTGGCGTCTAGCGGGGGCTACGAGCAGTACTTC
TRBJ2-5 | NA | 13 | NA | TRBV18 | CASSPTRFETQYF | TGTGCCAGCTCACCCACTAGATTTGAGACCCAGTACTTC
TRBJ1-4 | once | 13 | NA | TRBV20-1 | CSAGGGGNEKLFF | TGCAGTGCGGGTGGGGGGGGCAACGAAAAACTGTTTTTT
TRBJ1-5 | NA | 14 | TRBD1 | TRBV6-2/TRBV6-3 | CASSLTGGYKPQHF | TGTGCCAGCAGCCTGACAGGGGGTTATAAGCCCCAGCATTTT
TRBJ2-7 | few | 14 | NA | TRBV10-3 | CAISESTGDYEQYF | TGTGCCATCAGTGAGTCGACGGGGGACTACGAGCAGTACTTC
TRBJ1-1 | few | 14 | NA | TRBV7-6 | CASSLGPRGTEAFF | TGTGCCAGCAGCCTAGGCCCTAGGGGCACTGAAGCTTTCTTT
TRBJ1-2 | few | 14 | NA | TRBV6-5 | CASSSMGGGYGYTF | TGTGCCAGCAGTTCAATGGGTGGAGGCTATGGCTACACCTTC
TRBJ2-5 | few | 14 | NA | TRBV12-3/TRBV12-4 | CASSSPGIIETQYF | TGTGCCAGCAGTTCTCCAGGGATTATCGAGACCCAGTACTTC
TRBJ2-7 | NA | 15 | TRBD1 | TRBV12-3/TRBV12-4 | CASSPWTGEGYEQYF | TGTGCCAGCAGTCCCTGGACAGGGGAAGGCTACGAGCAGTACTTC
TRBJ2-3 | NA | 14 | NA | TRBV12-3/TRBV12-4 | CASSFRVFTDTQYF | TGTGCCAGCAGTTTTCGGGTGTTCACAGATACGCAGTATTTT
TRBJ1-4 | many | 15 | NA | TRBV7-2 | CASSLVSGFNEKLFF | TGTGCCAGCAGCTTAGTGTCTGGCTTTAATGAAAAACTGTTTTTT
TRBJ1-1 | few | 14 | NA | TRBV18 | CASSPGAGDTEAFF | TGTGCCAGCTCACCAGGCGCCGGGGACACTGAAGCTTTCTTT
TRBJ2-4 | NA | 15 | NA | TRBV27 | CASSRSALAKNIQYF | TGTGCCAGCAGTAGGTCGGCCCTAGCCAAAAACATTCAGTACTTC
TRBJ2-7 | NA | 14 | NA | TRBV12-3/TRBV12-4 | CASSLTRNNYEQYF | TGTGCCAGCAGTTTAACCAGGAACAACTACGAGCAGTACTTC
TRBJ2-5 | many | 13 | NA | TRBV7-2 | CASSPTYVETQYF | TGTGCCAGCAGTCCCACTTACGTCGAGACCCAGTACTTC
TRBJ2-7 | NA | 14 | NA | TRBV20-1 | CSARDTTLSYEQYF | TGCAGTGCTAGAGACACTACTTTGTCCTACGAGCAGTACTTC
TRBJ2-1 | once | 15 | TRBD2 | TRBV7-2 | CASSSPGLAGREQFF | TGTGCCAGCAGCTCCCCGGGACTAGCGGGAAGGGAGCAGTTCTTC
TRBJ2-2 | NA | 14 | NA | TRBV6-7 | CASIPLVSAGELFF | TGTGCCAGCATCCCCCTAGTCTCCGCCGGGGAGCTGTTTTTT
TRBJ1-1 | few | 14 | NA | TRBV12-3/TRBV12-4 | CASSQGESLTEAFF | TGTGCCAGCAGTCAGGGTGAAAGTCTCACTGAAGCTTTCTTT
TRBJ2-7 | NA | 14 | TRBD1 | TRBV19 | CASSIRDRDDEQYF | TGTGCCAGTAGTATCCGGGACAGGGATGACGAGCAGTACTTC